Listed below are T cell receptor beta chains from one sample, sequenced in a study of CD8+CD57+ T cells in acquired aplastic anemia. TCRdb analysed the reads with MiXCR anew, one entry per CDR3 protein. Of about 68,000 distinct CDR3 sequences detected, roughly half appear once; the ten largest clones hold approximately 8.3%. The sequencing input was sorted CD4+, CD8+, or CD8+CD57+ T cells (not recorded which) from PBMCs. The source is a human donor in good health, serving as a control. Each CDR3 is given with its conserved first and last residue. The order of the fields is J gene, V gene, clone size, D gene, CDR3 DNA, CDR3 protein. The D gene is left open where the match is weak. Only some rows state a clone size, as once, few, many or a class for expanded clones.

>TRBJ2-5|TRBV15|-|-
TGTGCCACCAGCAGAGCGTATAGAGGAGAGACCCAGTACTTC
CATSRAYRGETQYF
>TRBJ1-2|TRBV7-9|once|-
TGTGCCAGCGGCTTAGCGCTGGGGGGGCCCTATGGCTACACCTTC
CASGLALGGPYGYTF
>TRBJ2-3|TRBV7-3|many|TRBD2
TGTGCCAGCAGCCCTCTAGCGGGAGGGCCAGAAGATACGCAGTATTTT
CASSPLAGGPEDTQYF
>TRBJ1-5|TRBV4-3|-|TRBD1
TGCGCCAGCAGCCAGGGACAGGGGAGGAATCAGCCCCAGCATTTT
CASSQGQGRNQPQHF
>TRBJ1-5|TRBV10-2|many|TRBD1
TGCGCCAGCAGACAGGGGGGCAATCAGCCCCAGCATTTT
CASRQGGNQPQHF
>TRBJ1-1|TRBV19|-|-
TGTGCCAGTAACCGGGGGGGGATTGATGGGAACACTGAAGCTTTCTTT
CASNRGGIDGNTEAFF
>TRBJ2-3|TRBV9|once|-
TGTGCCAGCAGCGTAAGGCCGGGGGAGAGCACAGATACGCAGTGTTTT
CASSVRPGESTDTQCF
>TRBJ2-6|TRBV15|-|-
TGTGCCACCAGCAGGTCTTCAGGGTCTGGGGCCAACGTCCTGACTTTC
CATSRSSGSGANVLTF
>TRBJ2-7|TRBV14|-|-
TGTGCCAGCAGCCAAGTCGACGAGCAGTACTTC
CASSQVDEQYF
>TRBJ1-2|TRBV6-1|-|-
TGTGCCAGCAGTGTTCTAGCGGGGGGGCTCTATGGCTACACCTTC
CASSVLAGGLYGYTF
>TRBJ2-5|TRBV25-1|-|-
TGTGCCAGCTCACCAGAGGGGACATCACAAGAGACCCAGTACTTC
CASSPEGTSQETQYF
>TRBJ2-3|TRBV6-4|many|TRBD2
TGTGCCAGCAGTGAGGGACTAGCGGGAGATACGCAGTATTTT
CASSEGLAGDTQYF
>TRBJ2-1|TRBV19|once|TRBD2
TGTGCCAGTAGTTTGCGGGGGGAAGTCGGGGAGCAGTTCTTC
CASSLRGEVGEQFF
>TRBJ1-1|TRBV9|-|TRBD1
TGTGCCAGCAGCCAAGACGCAGGGGGCCGAGGGGAAGGAGCTTTCTTT
CASSQDAGGRGEGAFF
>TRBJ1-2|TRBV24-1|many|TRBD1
TGTGCCACCAGTGATTTGGCAACGCGGGACAGGGACAATAGCTATGGCTACACCTTC
CATSDLATRDRDNSYGYTF
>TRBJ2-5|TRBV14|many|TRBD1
TGTGCCAGCAGCCAAGCCGGGACAGGGATTGAGACCCAGTACTTC
CASSQAGTGIETQYF
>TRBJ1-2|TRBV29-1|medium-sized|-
TGCAGCGTTGAAGAGGGGCAGGGGCGATACTATGGCTACACCTTC
CSVEEGQGRYYGYTF
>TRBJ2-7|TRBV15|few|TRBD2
TGTGCCACCAGCAGAGATGTTCTTAGCGGGAGTACCTACGAGCAGTACTTC
CATSRDVLSGSTYEQYF
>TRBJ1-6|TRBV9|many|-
TGTGCCAGCAACGCCTCGGACAGTAATTCACCCCTCCACTTT
CASNASDSNSPLHF
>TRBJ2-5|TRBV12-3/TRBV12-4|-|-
TGTGCCAGCAGCCTACAAGAGACCCAGTACTTC
CASSLQETQYF
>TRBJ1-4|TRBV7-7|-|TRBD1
TGTGCCAGCAGCACCGGACAGGGGGGAGGTGAAAAACTGTTTTTT
CASSTGQGGGEKLFF
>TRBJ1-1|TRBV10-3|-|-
TGTGCCATCAGTGAGTTGTACACTGAAGCTTTCTTT
CAISELYTEAFF
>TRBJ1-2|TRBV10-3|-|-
TGTGCCAGCAGTTTTGACTATGGCTACACCTTC
CASSFDYGYTF
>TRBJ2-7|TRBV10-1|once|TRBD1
TGCGCCAGCAGCCCCTCAGGGGGTGACTACGAGCAGTACTTC
CASSPSGGDYEQYF
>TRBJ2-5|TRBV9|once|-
TGTGCCAGCAGCGTAGAGGGGGGGAGAGAGACCCAGTACTTC
CASSVEGGRETQYF
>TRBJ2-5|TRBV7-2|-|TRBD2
TGTGCCAGCAGCTCCCGGACTAGCGGGGGGGAGACCCAGTACTTC
CASSSRTSGGETQYF
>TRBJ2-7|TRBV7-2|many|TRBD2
TGTGCCAGCAGCTTATCGACTAGCGGGGCCTACGAGCAGTACTTC
CASSLSTSGAYEQYF
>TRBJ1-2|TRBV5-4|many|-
TGTGCCAGCAGCTTAACAGGAGATAACTATGGCTACACCTTC
CASSLTGDNYGYTF
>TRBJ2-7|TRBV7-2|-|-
TGTGCCAGCAGCCCGGAACAGGGTTACGAGCAGTACTTC
CASSPEQGYEQYF
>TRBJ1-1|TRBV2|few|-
TGTGCCAGTGAACAGGGGAACACTGAAGCTTTCTTT
CASEQGNTEAFF
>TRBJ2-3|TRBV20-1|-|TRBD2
TGCAGTGCTCCACTAGCGGGGATCACAGATACGCAGTATTTT
CSAPLAGITDTQYF
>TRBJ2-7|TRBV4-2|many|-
TGTGCCAGCAGCGGACGGAATTCCTACGAGCAGTACTTC
CASSGRNSYEQYF
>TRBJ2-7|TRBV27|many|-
TGTGCCAGCAGTTCCCCCCACGAGCAGTACTTC
CASSSPHEQYF
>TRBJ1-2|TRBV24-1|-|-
TGTGCCACCAGTGATTGGGGCACCAACTATGGCTACACCTTC
CATSDWGTNYGYTF
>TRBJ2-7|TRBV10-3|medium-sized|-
TGTGCCATCAACCCCGGAGTGGTAGAATCCAGCGAGCAGTACTTC
CAINPGVVESSEQYF
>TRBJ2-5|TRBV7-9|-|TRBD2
TGTGCCAGCAGCTTTATACTAGCGGACCAAGAGACCCAGTACTTC
CASSFILADQETQYF
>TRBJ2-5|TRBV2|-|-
TGTGCCAGCAGTGATTGGGAGACCCAGTACTTC
CASSDWETQYF
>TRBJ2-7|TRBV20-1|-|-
TGCAGTGCTTCGCCCATCGGGGTTTCGGACGAGCAGTACTTC
CSASPIGVSDEQYF
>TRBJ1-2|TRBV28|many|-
TGTGCCAGCAGTCTATCGGCCTATGGCTACACCTTC
CASSLSAYGYTF
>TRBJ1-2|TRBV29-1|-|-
TGCAGCGTTGAAGAGCTGGAGAGGGGGGACTATGGCTACACCTTC
CSVEELERGDYGYTF
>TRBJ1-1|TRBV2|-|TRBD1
TGTGCCAGCAGTCTCGGACAGGGCCGTGGGGCTTTCTTT
CASSLGQGRGAFF
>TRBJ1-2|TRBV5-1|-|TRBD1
TGCGCCACCAAATTAGCCGGGACAGGGATATATGGCTACACCTTC
CATKLAGTGIYGYTF
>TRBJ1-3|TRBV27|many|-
TGTGCCAGCAGTTTATCGATGGCCTCTGGAAACACCATATATTTT
CASSLSMASGNTIYF
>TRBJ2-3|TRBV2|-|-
TGTGCCAGCAGGGGAGTGAACACAGATACGCAGTATTTT
CASRGVNTDTQYF
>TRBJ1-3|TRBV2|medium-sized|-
TGTGCCAGCACCGGGGTTCATGGAAACACCATATATTTT
CASTGVHGNTIYF
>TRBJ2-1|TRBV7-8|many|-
TGTGCCAGCAGCTTAGAACCAGGGGGGCCCTACAATGAGCAGTTCTTC
CASSLEPGGPYNEQFF